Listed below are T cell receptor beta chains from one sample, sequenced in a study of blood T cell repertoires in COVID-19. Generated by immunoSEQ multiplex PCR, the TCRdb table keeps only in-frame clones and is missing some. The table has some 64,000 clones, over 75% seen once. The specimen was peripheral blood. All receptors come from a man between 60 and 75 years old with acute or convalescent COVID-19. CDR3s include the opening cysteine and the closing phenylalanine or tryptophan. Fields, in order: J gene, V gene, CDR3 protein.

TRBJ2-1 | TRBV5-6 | CASSPGTSLWFF
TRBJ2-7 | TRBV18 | CASSLSFSYEQYF
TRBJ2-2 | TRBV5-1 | CASSLVLQGALAGELFF
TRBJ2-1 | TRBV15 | CATSREREGRNEQFF
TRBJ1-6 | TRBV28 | CASSTRSSPLHF
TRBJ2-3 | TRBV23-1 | CASSPTTGLQQDTQYF
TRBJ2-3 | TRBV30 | CAWSVPSGGSTDTQYF
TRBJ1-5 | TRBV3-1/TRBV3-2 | CASSQELSGTGGNQPQHF
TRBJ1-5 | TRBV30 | CAWSTGLGGNQPQHF
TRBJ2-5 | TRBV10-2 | CASSERWSAETQYF
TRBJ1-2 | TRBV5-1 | CASSLGTGQVYGYTF
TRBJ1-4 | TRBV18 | CASSPGSAGEKLFF
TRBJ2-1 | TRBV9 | CASSAADLSYNEQFF
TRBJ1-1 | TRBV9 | CASSVLGTDTEAFF
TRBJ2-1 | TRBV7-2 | CASSFPGGLSEQFF
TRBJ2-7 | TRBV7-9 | CASSLIPPAGLAYEQYF
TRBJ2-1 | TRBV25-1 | CASSGGWGPGNEQFF
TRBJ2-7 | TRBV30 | CAWRFGGDEQYF
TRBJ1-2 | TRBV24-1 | CATSDQTGGPYYGYTF
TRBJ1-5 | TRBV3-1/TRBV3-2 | CASSQGDRENQPQHF
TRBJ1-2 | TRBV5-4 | CASSLGETGPYGYTF
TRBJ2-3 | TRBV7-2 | CASSPPSPDTQYF
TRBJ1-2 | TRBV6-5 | CATQEGAYGYTF
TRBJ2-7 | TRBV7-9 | CASSADYYEQYF
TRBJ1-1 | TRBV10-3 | CAITADSPSTEAFF
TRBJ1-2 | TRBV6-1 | CASSEAPTYGYTF
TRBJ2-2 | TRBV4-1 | CASSQAPRPGELFF
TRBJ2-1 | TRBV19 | CASSIGGDRGLFYSYNEQFF
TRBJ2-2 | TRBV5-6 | CASSSYQTNTGELFF